The T cell receptor (beta chain) described here comes from a study of blood T cell repertoires in COVID-19 (TCRdb year 2020). With respect to the entire study: The collaborator samples originated in the United States, Italy and Spain and spanned the acute and convalescent phases of COVID-19. The samples were drawn from the first 160 participants of the ongoing ImmuneRACE study and from 1,200 or so subjects provided by 6 global collaborators. A de-identified subject ID, COVID-19 status, age in years and sex were almost always included in the sample metadata. Where available, HLA class I and class II types were taken from metadata supplied by the sample provider and were not determined by assay-based typing. The prospective study material was composed of cDNA or gDNA derived from T cells, B-cell-depleted T cells, or PBMCs. The repertoires were released in a freely available public database intended as a resource for research on the immune response to SARS-CoV-2. Deeply sampled blood TCRbeta repertoires from subjects exposed to, actively infected with, or recovered from COVID-19 were included in the dataset. Results the study describes overall, beyond this receptor: Clinical and demographic metadata were provided uncurated, with the amount varying by source and participant.

As regards this clone: Which antigen it targets is not known. No base quality values were provided; no much bigger clone lies one nucleotide off.

Each collaborating institution followed its own protocols to collect whole blood in K2EDTA tubes. For TCRbeta analysis, collaborators shipped samples as frozen whole blood, isolated PBMCs, or DNA extracted from either of those sample types. The immunoSEQ Assay, a bias-controlled multiplex PCR, was used to amplify TCRbeta CDR3 regions from genomic DNA. Per the source publication's procedure: The number of nucleated cells in each sample was estimated from the amplification of reference gene primers within the assay. To quantify the absolute abundance of each unique TCRbeta CDR3 rearrangement, sequence reads were collapsed and filtered. For each sample, productive Simpson clonality was calculated as the square root of Simpson's diversity index over productive rearrangements. TCRdb obtained this table from immuneACCESS and retained in-frame rearrangements with V and J assigned. These tables miss some clones; where compared with another copy, unresolved V genes account for less than half of the shortfall, and the remainder is unexplained. V and J calls and clone size are given by that table; D and trimming were obtained from the DNA. The sample table contains tens of thousands of clones; only one count was recorded for over 70% of them. Of the sample, approximately 8.3% is held by the ten largest clones.

The V end loses 0 bases and the J end loses 8 bases, and a stretch of 17 bases separates them. Measured from the cysteine to the phenylalanine, the CDR3 is 15 residues long. Just CDR3 DNA is preserved here, 45 bases in frame from base 1. CDR1 LGHDT and CDR2 YNNKEL were looked up in the germline V gene (reference sequence). The receptor's source is a man aged 50-60 years with active COVID-19. The chain employs TRBV3-1 (or the pseudogene TRBV3-2) and TRBJ2-7; 6 matching bases give a weak D call of TRBD1. The specimen was peripheral blood. The nucleotide sequence is TGTGCCAGCAGCCAAGATAGGGCAGGGGATAGTAAGCAGTACTTC. This yields the protein CASSQDRAGDSKQYF.